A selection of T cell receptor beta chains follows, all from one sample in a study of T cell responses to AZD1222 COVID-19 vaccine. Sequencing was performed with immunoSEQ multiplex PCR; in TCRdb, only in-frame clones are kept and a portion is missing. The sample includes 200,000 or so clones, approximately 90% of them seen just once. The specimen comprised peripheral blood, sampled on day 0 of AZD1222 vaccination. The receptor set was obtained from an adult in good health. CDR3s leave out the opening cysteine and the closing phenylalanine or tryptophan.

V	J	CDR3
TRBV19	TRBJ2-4	ASSPPGYIQY
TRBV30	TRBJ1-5	AWSVGTYSNQPQH
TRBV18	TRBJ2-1	ASSPRDRKSSYNEQF
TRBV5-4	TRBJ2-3	ASSLLAAGGTRADTQY
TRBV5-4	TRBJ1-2	ASSLGLTLNYGYT
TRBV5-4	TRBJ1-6	ASSLRSGLGSPLH
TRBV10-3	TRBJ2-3	AISLTGVGTDTQY
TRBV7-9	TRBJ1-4	ASSLLGGNEKLF
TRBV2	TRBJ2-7	ASSSTGNSYEQY
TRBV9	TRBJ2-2	ASSPTYRTGANTGELF
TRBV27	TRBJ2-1	ASSLGGSGRSSYNEQF
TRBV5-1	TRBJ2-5	ASSLTGAIQETQY
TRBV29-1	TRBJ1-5	SAAGPGINQPQH
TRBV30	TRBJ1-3	AWRDPAFSGNTIY
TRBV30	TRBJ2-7	AWSPQGGAYEQY
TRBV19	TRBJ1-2	ASSRGTDNYGYT
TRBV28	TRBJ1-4	ASSLGGETEGLF
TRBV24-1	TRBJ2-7	AARQLLPSYEQY
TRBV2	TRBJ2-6	ASSEPRQGAGANVLT
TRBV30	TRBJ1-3	AWSAPPTGGENTIY
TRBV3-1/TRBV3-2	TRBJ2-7	ASSPGRRAYEQY
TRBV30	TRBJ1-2	AWRTGVTYGYT
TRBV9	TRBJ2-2	ASGPGDRANTGELF
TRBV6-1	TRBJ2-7	ASSESLLSGSYEQY
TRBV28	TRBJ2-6	ASSSQGSGSGANVLT